The clone carrying this TCR beta chain was seen more than once but under ten times. Its specificity is unknown. Isolation of CD4+ naive, central memory, regulatory and stem cell-like memory cells was achieved by sorting via CD45RO/CCR7/CD25/CD127/CD95/CD27. Purity exceeded 98% in all sorted populations. Reverse transcribing all isolated RNA meant expressed TCRB transcripts were sequenced. TCRdb keeps only in-frame clones here, not all; method: immunoSEQ multiplex PCR. This table has hundreds of thousands of clones, around 9.3% appearing once. These data belong to a study of beta chain features in type 1 diabetes. The study, taken as a whole, reports: Type 1 diabetes patients had moderately but significantly shorter TCRB CDR3s in all four CD4+ subsets. Possibly, sequencing cDNA over-represented cells that had high TCR expression levels. VDJ junctions from patients with type 1 diabetes contained fewer insertions and more deletions.

This sequence was found in a man aged 30 to 45 with type 1 diabetes. Sequencing was done on a sample of central memory CD4+ T cells from blood.

DNA for the CDR3: TGTGCCAGCAGGCCGGGCTCCGTCTATGGCTACACCTTC. Encoded protein: CASRPGSVYGYTF. This chain uses TRBV6-6 with TRBJ1-2; the D is unclear. Germline lookup yields CDR1 MNHNY and CDR2 SVGAGI (reference sequence). V dropped 6 bases and J dropped 4 bases, with 12 bases sitting between them. The CDR3 has 13 amino acids.